This T cell receptor (beta chain) came from a study of cytomegalovirus exposure and HLA in healthy donors. At the level of the study: There were 75 million to 95 million unique TCRs (from HLA-typed donors) in an early data release. Findings and caveats of the study: Confirmation in vitro established that a few CMV-associated chains were specific for CMV antigens.

PCR was performed using 60 Vbeta and 13 Jbeta primers. This table comes from immunoSEQ multiplex PCR, and its TCRdb copy is limited to in-frame clones, with some not included. Among 100,000 to 150,000 clones listed, over 70% were seen once. Turning to this clone: Its antigen is unknown.

The CDR3 is 14 amino acids. V was trimmed by 3 bases and J by 3 bases, leaving 13 bases between them. Germline CDR1 SGDLS, CDR2 YYNGEE. The chain couples TRBV9 to TRBJ2-7, with D perhaps TRBD1 (6 bases). This TCR came from a woman aged 40 to 50 in good health and CMV-seronegative. The sample comprised PBMCs. The CDR3: CASSARDNHYEQYF. The CDR3 DNA reads TGTGCCAGCAGCGCCCGGGACAACCACTACGAGCAGTACTTC.